This entry lists 5 T cell receptor beta chains sequenced from one sample in a study of cytomegalovirus exposure and HLA in healthy donors. The PCR made use of 60 Vbeta and 13 Jbeta primers. The protocol was immunoSEQ multiplex PCR, while the TCRdb copy is restricted to in-frame clones and leaves out a portion. The profile shows approximately 110,000 clones, about 69% of them singletons. Sequenced sample: PBMCs. The receptors were sampled from a middle-aged man in good health and CMV-seronegative.

In this sample, this clone turned up once. The chain couples TRBV27 to TRBJ1-1; D is unresolved. The V gene lost 3 bases and the J gene lost 6 bases, with 11 bases spanning the gap. This CDR3 spans 13 amino acids. Per the germline V gene, CDR1 is MNHEY and CDR2 is SMNVEV (reference sequence). CDR3 residues: CASSFSEVSEAFF. The CDR3, as DNA: TGTGCCAGCAGTTTTTCGGAGGTTTCTGAAGCTTTCTTT.

V and J are TRBV5-8 and TRBJ2-7; D is undetermined. The V end was cut by 2 bases, the J end by 0 bases, with 3 bases between. Germline V gives CDR1 SGHTS, CDR2 YDEGEE. This CDR3 comprises 12 residues. CDR3 DNA: TGTGCCAGCAGCTTCCTCTCCTACGAGCAGTACTTC. It is translated as CASSFLSYEQYF.

The chain recombines TRBV28 with TRBJ1-1; TRBD1 agrees at 12 bases. The V gene's germline CDR1 is MDHEN and CDR2 SYDVKM. The trim removed 8 bases at V and 3 bases at J, leaving 10 bases unmatched. The CDR3 is 16 residues long. The CDR3 sequence: CASEGQGAKLYTEAFF. In nucleotides, the CDR3 is TGTGCCAGCGAGGGACAGGGGGCGAAACTATACACTGAAGCTTTCTTT.

This clone was picked up a small number of times. The chain employs TRBV6-5 and TRBJ2-5, with D perhaps TRBD1 (6 bases). V lost 4 bases and J lost 9, with 21 bases in between. The CDR3 spans 15 residues. In germline, CDR1 is MNHEY, CDR2 SVGAGI. The CDR3 coding sequence is TGTGCCAGCAGTTCAGGGGCCACCGGTAATTGGGCCCAGTACTTC. Protein product: CASSSGATGNWAQYF.

The J gene is TRBJ2-7, the V gene TRBV27; TRBD1 aligns across 10 bases. The CDR3 covers 14 residues. Germline V gives CDR1 MNHEY, CDR2 SMNVEV (reference sequence). After removal of 2 bases from V and 5 bases from J, the junction contained 3 bases not matched to a gene. The CDR3 nucleotides read TGTGCCAGCAGTTTACGGGACAGGGGCCACGAGCAGTACTTC. Its translation is CASSLRDRGHEQYF.